This T cell receptor (beta chain) was identified in a study of blood T cell repertoires in COVID-19. Study overall: Researchers got acute and convalescent COVID-19 samples from the United States, Italy and Spain. The analysed material was cDNA or gDNA that came from T cells, B-cell-depleted T cells, or PBMCs.

Some clones are missing from TCRdb's copy, which holds only in-frame ones; the method was immunoSEQ multiplex PCR. Of about 160,000 clones in the sample, roughly four fifths were seen once. Sequencing was carried out using peripheral blood. This TCR came from a woman older than 75 with acute or convalescent COVID-19.

CDR3 nucleotide sequence: TGTGCCTGGGACCGGGACAGGGGAACCCGGGAGCTGTTTTTT. Translating gives CAWDRDRGTRELFF. This rearrangement joins TRBV30 to TRBJ2-2; 10 bases agree with TRBD1. CDR1 GTSNPN and CDR2 SVGIG come from the germline V gene (reference sequence). This CDR3 comprises 14 residues. Unmatched junction bases numbered 9, after V lost 5 bases and J lost 9 bases.